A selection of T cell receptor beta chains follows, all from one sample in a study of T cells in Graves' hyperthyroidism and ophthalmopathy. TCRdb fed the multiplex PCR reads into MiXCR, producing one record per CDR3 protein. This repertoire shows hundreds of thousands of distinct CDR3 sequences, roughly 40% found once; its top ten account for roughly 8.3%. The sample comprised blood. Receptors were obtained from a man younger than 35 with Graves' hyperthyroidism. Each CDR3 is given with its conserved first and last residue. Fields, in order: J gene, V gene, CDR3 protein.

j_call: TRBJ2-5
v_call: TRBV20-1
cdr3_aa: CSASYATGETQYF

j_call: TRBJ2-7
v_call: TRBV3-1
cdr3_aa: CASSRGVAYEQYF

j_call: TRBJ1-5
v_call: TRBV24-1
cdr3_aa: CATSDSLEGANQPQHF

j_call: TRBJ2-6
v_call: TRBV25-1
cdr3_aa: CASSSRPGRPSGANVLTF

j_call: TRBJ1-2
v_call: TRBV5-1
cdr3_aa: CASSSPRGGGEGYGYTF

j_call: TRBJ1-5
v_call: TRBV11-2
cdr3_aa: CASSGSKGRGQPQHF

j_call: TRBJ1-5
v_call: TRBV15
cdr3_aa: CASSLYRGGSNQPQHF

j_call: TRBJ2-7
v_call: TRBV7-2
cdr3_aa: CASSLWASGGLDEQYF

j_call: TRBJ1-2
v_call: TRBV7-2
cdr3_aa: CASSFYRGPNYGYTF

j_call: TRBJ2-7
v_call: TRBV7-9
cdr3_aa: CASSQDPGPSYEQYF

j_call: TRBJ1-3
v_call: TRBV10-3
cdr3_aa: CAIRDRSGNTIYF

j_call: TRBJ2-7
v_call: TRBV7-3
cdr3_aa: CASSPSGPSYEQYF

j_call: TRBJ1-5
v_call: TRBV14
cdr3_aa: CASSRGVNQPQHF

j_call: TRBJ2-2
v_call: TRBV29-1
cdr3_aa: CSVEAGSLGELFF

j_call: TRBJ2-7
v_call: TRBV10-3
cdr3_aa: CASSLRGLTSEQYF

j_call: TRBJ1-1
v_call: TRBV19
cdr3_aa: CASSIDQRGMNTEAFF